Sequencing of this T cell receptor (beta chain) was carried out in a study of monozygotic twins with cystic fibrosis. TCRdb keeps only in-frame clones here, not all; method: immunoSEQ multiplex PCR. The sample lists 8,000 to 10,000 clones; about nine tenths were seen once. Germline V lookup: CDR1 MNHEY, CDR2 SVGAGI. The CDR3 spans 15 residues. V trimming: 7 bases; J trimming: 3 bases; junction bases outside the gene matches: 10. The sequence was collected from a boy under 10 years old with cystic fibrosis. V is TRBV6-5 and J is TRBJ2-7, with TRBD1 matching 9 bases. Sequences were obtained from blood. CDR3 protein: CASTPPGQGYYEQYF. The DNA for the CDR3 is TGTGCCAGCACTCCCCCGGGACAGGGCTACTACGAGCAGTACTTC.